This T cell receptor beta chain was recovered during a study of blood T cell repertoires in COVID-19. The germline V and J ends were trimmed by 5 bases and 8 bases, with 12 bases remaining between them. The CDR3 has 13 residues. The germline V gene has CDR1 SGHAT and CDR2 FQDESV (reference sequence). The table came from immunoSEQ multiplex PCR; TCRdb's copy has only in-frame clones and leaves some out. The top ten hold more than 0.55% of the sample, which has roughly 400,000 clones, 80% to 95% seen once. This chain links TRBV11-1 with TRBJ1-4; TRBD1 is a possible D gene (5 bases). The TCR was taken from a man aged 18 to 35 who had recovered from COVID-19. The sample comprised PBMCs or T cells enriched from blood (not recorded which). CDR3 in DNA: TGTGCCAGCAGCCCAGGAAGGGGAGAAAAACTGTTTTTT. Protein: CASSPGRGEKLFF.